These 6 T cell receptor beta chains came from one sample sequenced in a study of T cell responses to AZD1222 COVID-19 vaccine. Clones were read by immunoSEQ multiplex PCR, and TCRdb kept only the in-frame ones, dropping some. Altogether 80,000 to 100,000 clones are present, roughly nine tenths being singletons, with the ten largest covering roughly 13%. The source was peripheral blood, collected on day 0 of AZD1222 vaccination. Receptor source: an adult in good health.

The rearrangement joins TRBV10-3 to TRBJ2-5, with D uncertain. This CDR3 contains 13 residues. Germline CDR1 and CDR2: ENHRY and SYGVKD. Trimming left V 4 bases short and J 5 bases short, with 11 bases between. CDR3 DNA: TGTGCCATCAGTGCTGGGATGGGGGAGACCCAGTACTTC. Translated, it gives CAISAGMGETQYF.

J is TRBJ2-3 and V is TRBV7-9; 8 bases are shared with TRBD2. Germline V gives CDR1 SEHNR, CDR2 FQNEAQ (reference sequence). Germline trimming cut 5 bases from V and 3 bases from J; bases unmatched to any gene: 10. The CDR3 has 16 amino acids. CDR3 DNA: TGTGCCAGCAGCCCTCCCTTCCGGGAGGGGACAGATACGCAGTATTTT. It is translated as CASSPPFREGTDTQYF. Looking up the rest from reference TRBV7-9 and TRBJ2-3 gives the full variable domain: DTGVSQNPRHKITKRGQNVTFRCDPISEHNRLYWYRQTLGQGPEFLTYFQNEAQLEKSRLLSDRFSAERPKGSFSTLEIQRTEQGDSAMYLCASSPPFREGTDTQYFGPGTRLTVL.

The chain uses TRBV18 and TRBJ2-7, with a weak D call TRBD2 (6 bases). The CDR3 is 14 amino acids. Germline V CDR1 and CDR2: KGHSH, LQKENI. Between the trimmed V and J ends, which lost 4 bases and 6 bases, there was a span of 16 bases. CDR3 sequence reads: CASSQGTSGLEQYF. In nucleotides, the CDR3 is TGTGCCAGCTCACAAGGGACTTCGGGGCTCGAGCAGTACTTC.

The chain employs TRBV27 and TRBJ2-1; 8 bases line up with TRBD2. Germline V lookup: CDR1 MNHEY, CDR2 SMNVEV (reference sequence). This CDR3 contains 13 residues. With 4 bases clipped from V and 9 bases from J, the junction kept 5 bases outside the gene matches. This CDR3 is CASSSVGGGEQFF. DNA of the CDR3: TGTGCCAGCAGTTCCGTCGGGGGGGGTGAGCAGTTCTTC.

V and J are TRBV6-2 or TRBV6-3 and TRBJ1-5, with D unclear. The CDR3 spans 13 residues. Germline lookup yields CDR1 MNHEY and CDR2 SVGEGT. The V end was cut by 3 bases, the J end by 5 bases, with 8 bases between. The CDR3 DNA reads TGTGCCAGCAGTTATGAGGGTTATCAGCCCCAGCATTTT. Amino acids: CASSYEGYQPQHF.

The chain employs TRBV19 and TRBJ2-7, with 8 bases that match TRBD1. After removal of 7 bases from V and 2 bases from J, the junction contained 10 bases not matched to a gene. The CDR3 loop spans 15 amino acids. Germline CDR1 is LNHDA and CDR2 is SQIVND (reference sequence). The DNA for the CDR3 is TGTGCCAGTAAAGCCGGGACAGGAGGGCCCTACGAGCAGTACTTC. It translates to CASKAGTGGPYEQYF.